The present T cell receptor (beta chain) was sequenced within a study of a mutant IDH1 vaccine in newly diagnosed glioma (dated by TCRdb to the early 2020s). Concerning the study at large: The approximately 33 treated patients were approximately 60% male and 37.5% female, with a mean age of around 40 years. Before enrollment, most patients had been given radiochemotherapy with temozolomide as standard therapy, while the rest had received either radiotherapy alone or temozolomide alone. Peripheral blood samples were drawn at six visits, namely V03 (baseline), V05, V07, V10, V12 and V13. For exploratory analyses, longitudinal TCRB deep sequencing was carried out in about two dozen treated patients wherever samples were available.

The receptor library was made with the immunoSEQ multiplex PCR assay. The hsTCRB Kit was used according to the manufacturer's protocol to amplify rearranged TCR beta chain sequences. An Illumina MiSeq was used to sequence the TCRB libraries. The original methods were these. Demultiplexing, trimming and gene mapping were performed with the kit vendor's proprietary platform. In its TCRdb copy, this immuneACCESS table keeps in-frame sequences only and misses some clones. Where compared with another copy, unresolved V genes explain less than half of these, and the others have no known cause. V, J and clone size are those of that table, while D and trimming were read from the DNA. For this sample the table gives 30,000 to 35,000 clones, of which 88% were detected only once. The ten biggest clones cover over 4% of the sample. About this clone: The antigen this receptor binds is unknown. Nothing much larger sits one base from this clone, and base qualities are not available.

In the paper's terms, the time point label means: baseline, week 1 (first vaccination visit). In light of the paper, this sample's treatment or condition label describes: pre-vaccination baseline after standard-of-care therapy. Newly diagnosed WHO grade 3 or 4 IDH1-mutant astrocytomas showing loss of nuclear ATRX were present in the donors. The samples were drawn from NOA16, a multicentre, single-arm, open-label phase I trial in Germany that tested a mutant IDH1 peptide vaccine in humans for the first time. Blood drawn at visit V03 was used as the baseline sample for immunogenicity testing. Genomic DNA for TCRB sequencing was extracted from EDTA blood using the DNeasy Blood and Tissue Kit. CDR1 is given as SGHRS and CDR2 as YFSETQ, both from the germline V gene. The CDR3 numbers 15 residues from cysteine through phenylalanine. This entry keeps only the CDR3 DNA: 45 bases, framed from base 1. Trimming takes 4 bases off V and 0 bases off J; junction bases not matched to a gene: 6.

Broader findings and caveats from the paper: Across multiple MHC alleles, vaccine-induced immune responses were seen in just over 90% of patients. No apparent relationship was observed between pseudoprogression and alterations in the top peripheral T cell clonotypes detected by TCRB sequencing. It was noted by the authors that analyses of patient blood samples could not be reproduced owing to sample limitations. Availability determined which PBMC samples were chosen for TCRB deep sequencing.

The TCR sequence derives from a woman aged 40-49 years with glioma. The chain links TRBV5-1 with TRBJ2-5, and 7 junction bases match TRBD1. The material sequenced was PBMCs, taken from a glioma patient treated with radiotherapy, temozolomide or both. The CDR3 protein: CASSDGQADQETQYF. The nucleotides are TGCGCCAGCAGCGATGGACAGGCCGACCAAGAGACCCAGTACTTC. The entire variable domain, with the stretches around the CDR3 drawn from the reference TRBV5-1 and TRBJ2-5 proteins, is KAGVTQTPRYLIKTRGQQVTLSCSPISGHRSVSWYQQTPGQGLQFLFEYFSETQRNKGNFPGRFSGRQFSNSRSEMNVSTLELGDSALYLCASSDGQADQETQYFGPGTRLLVL.